This T cell receptor (beta chain) is drawn from a study of regulatory T cells in long-lasting Graves disease. The sample holds many counts of this clonotype. As yet, its antigen is unknown. Germline V gene lookup returns CDR1 DFQATT and CDR2 SNEGSKA (reference sequence). This CDR3 is 12 amino acids long. The ends were cut back, 2 bases at V and 4 bases at J, with 8 bases in the middle. Through Arm-PCR of CDR3 regions and iRepertoire HTBI primers, TCR beta libraries were built. TCRdb re-called the multiplex PCR reads through MiXCR, storing one row per CDR3 protein. The table has about 240,000 distinct CDR3 sequences, around 20% seen once. This sample's time point: newly diagnosed GD, antithyroid drugs for less than 3 months. Construction of the TCR library relied on RNA isolated from PBMCs. The study, taken as a whole, reports: There was favoring of TRBV28, TRBJ1-2 and TRBJ2-5 in persistent disease. Sharing of public clonotypes was greater in persistent patients (about 2,500) than in new patients (around 890).

This sequence originates from a female donor with Graves disease. The rearrangement joins TRBV20-1 to TRBJ2-5, with no clear D. Here the sequenced sample was peripheral blood mononuclear cells (PBMCs), taken at new diagnosis, from a patient treated with antithyroid drugs. CDR3 protein: CSARFGRETQYF. The CDR3 region has the DNA TGCAGTGCTAGATTCGGCCGAGAGACCCAGTACTTC.